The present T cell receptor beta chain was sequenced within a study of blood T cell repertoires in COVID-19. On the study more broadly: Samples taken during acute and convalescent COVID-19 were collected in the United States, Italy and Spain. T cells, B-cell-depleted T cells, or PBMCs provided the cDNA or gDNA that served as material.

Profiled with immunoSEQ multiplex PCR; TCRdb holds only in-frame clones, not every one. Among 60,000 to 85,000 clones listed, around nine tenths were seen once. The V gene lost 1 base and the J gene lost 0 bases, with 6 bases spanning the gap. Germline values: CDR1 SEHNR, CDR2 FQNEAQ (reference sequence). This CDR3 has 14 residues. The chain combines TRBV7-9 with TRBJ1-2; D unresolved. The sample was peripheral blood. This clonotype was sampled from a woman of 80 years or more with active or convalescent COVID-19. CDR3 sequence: CASSLGTANYGYTF. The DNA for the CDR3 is TGTGCCAGCAGCTTAGGCACAGCTAACTATGGCTACACCTTC.